This TCR beta chain stems from a study of T-cell memory formation after mild COVID-19 (dated by TCRdb to the early 2020s). About the investigation overall: TCR sequence clusters from the two donors were largely donor specific. In a couple of donors, T-cell clones that expanded and contracted after mild COVID-19 were tracked by sequencing TCRalpha and TCRbeta repertoires over time. Two young, previously healthy adult volunteers, one female and one male, were included in the cohort.

As concerns this clonotype: The antigen this receptor binds is unknown. Per-base quality was not reported, and no clone a single base away is much larger than it.

Sequenced using an Illumina NovaSeq 6000. Using 5'RACE with constant-segment primers, TCRalpha and TCRbeta cDNA libraries were constructed, with sample barcodes and unique molecular identifiers added in the process. Trizol reagent was used to extract RNA from every sample. Libraries were amplified in two PCR steps, with a second sample barcode and Illumina TruSeq adapters added in the second step. The libraries were sequenced on an Illumina NovaSeq using 2 x 150 bp paired-end reads. As for how the authors treated the data: Reads were demultiplexed and collapsed into UMI-guided consensus sequences with migec v1.2.7. Using mixcr v2.1.11, the UMI consensuses were aligned to TRA and TRB V and J templates and assembled into clonotypes. A clonotype was counted as expanded or contracted only if both edgeR and NoisET called the change significant, with noise models trained on biological replicates. For edgeR calls, the cutoffs were a false discovery rate-adjusted p below 0.01 and a log2 fold-change threshold of 1. As an exploratory analysis of dynamics, max-normalized trajectories of the 1000 most abundant clonotypes were examined by PCA with hierarchical clustering. The CD4 or CD8 phenotype of responding clones was assigned using the separately sequenced CD4+ and CD8+ repertoires. TCRdb reanalyzed the raw reads on its own, using fastp at Q25 for trimming and MiXCR for clone calling, and kept in-frame beta chains. Rows matching on CDR3 protein sequence are summarized as one entry with the most common DNA and genes. The V and J calls follow TCRdb's processing rather than the paper's. Present in this sample are roughly 510,000 distinct CDR3 sequences, around a sixth of which were seen just once. About 7.4% of the sample lies in the top ten.

PBMCs were isolated by Ficoll-Paque density gradient centrifugation. The CDR3 runs 13 residues from the cysteine to the phenylalanine. Kept here is only the CDR3 DNA, which spans 39 bases and is read in frame from base 1. According to the germline V gene, CDR1 reads SQVTM and CDR2 reads ANQGSEA. At the junction V is shortened by 7 bases and J by 5 bases; bases outside the gene matches: 8. The paper as a whole reports these results and caveats: Whether the second-wave clones peaking on day 37 were SARS-CoV-2 specific was not confirmed. Contracting CD4+ clones turned up mainly in the CM and EM memory subsets, whereas EMRA was where CD8+ clones were enriched. The study included only two mild cases, and larger cohorts that include severe cases with pre-infection samples were judged to be necessary. Some responding clones were found in pre-infection memory, which suggests that pre-existing cross-reactive memory T cells took part in the SARS-CoV-2 response. Clones contracting from day 15 to 85 had balanced CD4/CD8 phenotypes, while a second wave expanding from day 15 to 37 was biased towards CD4+.

This TCR derives from an adult woman who had mild COVID-19 (a few samples of this study predate the infection). The sample titles of this study are shuffled in the database, so cell type and time point are left out; the donor was told from shared clones. Recombination joined TRBV29-1 with TRBJ1-2, with 9 junctional bases fitting TRBD1. Material: PBMCs or a T cell subset sorted from them (not recorded which). The DNA is as follows: TGCAGCGCTAGGACAGGGGTTGGGTATGGCTACACCTTC. Translated, this is CSARTGVGYGYTF.